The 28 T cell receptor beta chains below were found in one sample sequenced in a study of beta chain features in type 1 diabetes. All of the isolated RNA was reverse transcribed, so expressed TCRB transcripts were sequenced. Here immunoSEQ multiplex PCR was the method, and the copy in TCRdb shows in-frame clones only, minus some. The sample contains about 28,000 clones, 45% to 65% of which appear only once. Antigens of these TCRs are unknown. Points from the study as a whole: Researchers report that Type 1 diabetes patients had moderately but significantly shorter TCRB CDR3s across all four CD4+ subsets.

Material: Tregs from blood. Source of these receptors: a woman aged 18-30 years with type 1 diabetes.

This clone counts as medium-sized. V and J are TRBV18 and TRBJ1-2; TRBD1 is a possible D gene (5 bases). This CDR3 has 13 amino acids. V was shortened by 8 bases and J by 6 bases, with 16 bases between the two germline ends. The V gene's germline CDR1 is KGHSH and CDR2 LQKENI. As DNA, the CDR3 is TGTGCCAGCACTCTAGAGCGGGGGAATGGCTACACCTTC. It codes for CASTLERGNGYTF.

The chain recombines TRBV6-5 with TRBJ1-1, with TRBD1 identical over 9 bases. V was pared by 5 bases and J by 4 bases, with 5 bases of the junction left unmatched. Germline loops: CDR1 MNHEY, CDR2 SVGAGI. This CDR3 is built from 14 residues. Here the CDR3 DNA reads TGTGCCAGCAGTCCTGGGACAGGGATCACTGAAGCTTTCTTT. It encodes CASSPGTGITEAFF.

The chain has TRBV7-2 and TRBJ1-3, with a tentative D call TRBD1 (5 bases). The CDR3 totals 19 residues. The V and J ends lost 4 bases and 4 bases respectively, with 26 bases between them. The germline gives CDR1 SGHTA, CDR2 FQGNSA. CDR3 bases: TGTGCCAGCAGCTCCCCGGGAAGTGGGGGGACCTGGAGAGGAAACACCATATATTTT. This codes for CASSSPGSGGTWRGNTIYF.

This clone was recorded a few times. The CDR3 DNA reads as TGTGCCAGCAGCGCCCGGACTAGCGGGAGCGACACCGGGGAGCTGTTTTTT. This sequence encodes CASSARTSGSDTGELFF. The chain recombines TRBV13 with TRBJ2-2, with 13 bases identical to TRBD2. Losses at the gene ends were 5 bases for V and 3 bases for J; bases not matched to a gene: 6. The CDR3 runs 17 residues. Germline assignment: CDR1 PRHDT and CDR2 FYEKMQ (reference sequence).

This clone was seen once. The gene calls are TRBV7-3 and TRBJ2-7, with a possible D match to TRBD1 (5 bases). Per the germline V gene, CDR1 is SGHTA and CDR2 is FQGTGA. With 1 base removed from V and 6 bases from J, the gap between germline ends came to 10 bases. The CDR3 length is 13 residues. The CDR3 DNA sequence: TGTGCCAGCAGCTTAAATGCTAGGGGCGAGCAGTACTTC. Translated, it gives CASSLNARGEQYF.

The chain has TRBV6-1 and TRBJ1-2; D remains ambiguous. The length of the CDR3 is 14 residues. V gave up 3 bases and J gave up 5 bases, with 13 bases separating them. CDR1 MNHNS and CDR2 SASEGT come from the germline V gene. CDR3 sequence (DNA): TGTGCCAGCAGTGAGGATCCAGGCCCATATGGCTACACCTTC. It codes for CASSEDPGPYGYTF.

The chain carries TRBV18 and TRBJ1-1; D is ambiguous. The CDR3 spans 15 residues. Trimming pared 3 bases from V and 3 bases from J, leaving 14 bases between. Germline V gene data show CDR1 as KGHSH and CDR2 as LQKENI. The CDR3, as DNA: TGTGCCAGCTCACCCTTACAGAGGGCGCACACTGAAGCTTTCTTT. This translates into CASSPLQRAHTEAFF.

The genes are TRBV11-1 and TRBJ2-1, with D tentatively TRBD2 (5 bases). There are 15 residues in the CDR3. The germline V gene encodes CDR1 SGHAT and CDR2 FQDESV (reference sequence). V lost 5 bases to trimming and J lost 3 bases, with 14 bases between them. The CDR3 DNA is TGTGCCAGCAGCGTAGGGAGTGTCCTCTACAATGAGCAGTTCTTC. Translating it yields CASSVGSVLYNEQFF.

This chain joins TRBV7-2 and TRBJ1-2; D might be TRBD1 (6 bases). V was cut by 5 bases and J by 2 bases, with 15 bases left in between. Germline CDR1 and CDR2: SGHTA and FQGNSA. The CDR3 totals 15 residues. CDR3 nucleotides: TGTGCCAGCAGCCCAGGGGTAGGCGGCAACTATGGCTACACCTTC. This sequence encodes CASSPGVGGNYGYTF.

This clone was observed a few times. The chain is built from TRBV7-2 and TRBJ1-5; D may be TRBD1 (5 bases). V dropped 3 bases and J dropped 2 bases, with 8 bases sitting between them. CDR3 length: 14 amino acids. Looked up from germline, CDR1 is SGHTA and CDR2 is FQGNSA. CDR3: CASSLWGGNQPQHF. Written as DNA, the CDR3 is TGTGCCAGCAGCTTGTGGGGGGGCAATCAGCCCCAGCATTTT. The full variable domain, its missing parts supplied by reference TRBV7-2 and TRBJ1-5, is GAGVSQSPSNKVTEKGKDVELRCDPISGHTALYWYRQSLGQGLEFLIYFQGNSAPDKSGLPSDRFSAERTGGSVSTLTIQRTQQEDSAVYLCASSLWGGNQPQHFGDGTRLSIL.

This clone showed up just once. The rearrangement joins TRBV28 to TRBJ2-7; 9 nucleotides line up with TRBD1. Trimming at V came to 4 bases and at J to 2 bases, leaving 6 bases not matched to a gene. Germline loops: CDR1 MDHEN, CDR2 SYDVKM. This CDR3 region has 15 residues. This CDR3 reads CASSSTGGGPYEQYV. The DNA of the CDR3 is TGTGCCAGCAGTTCTACAGGGGGCGGCCCCTACGAGCAGTACGTC.

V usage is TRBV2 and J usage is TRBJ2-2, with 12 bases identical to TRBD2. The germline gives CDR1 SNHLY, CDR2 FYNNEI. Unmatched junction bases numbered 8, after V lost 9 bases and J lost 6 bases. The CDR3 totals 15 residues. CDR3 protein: CASRRLAGVPGELFF. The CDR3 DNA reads TGTGCCAGTAGGAGACTAGCGGGAGTACCCGGGGAGCTGTTTTTT.

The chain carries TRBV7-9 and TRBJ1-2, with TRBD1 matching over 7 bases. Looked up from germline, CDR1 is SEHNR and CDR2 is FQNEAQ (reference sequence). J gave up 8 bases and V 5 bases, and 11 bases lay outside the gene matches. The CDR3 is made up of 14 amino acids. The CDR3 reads CASSPGWDSRGYTF. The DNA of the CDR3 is TGTGCCAGCAGCCCGGGATGGGACAGTCGGGGCTACACCTTC.

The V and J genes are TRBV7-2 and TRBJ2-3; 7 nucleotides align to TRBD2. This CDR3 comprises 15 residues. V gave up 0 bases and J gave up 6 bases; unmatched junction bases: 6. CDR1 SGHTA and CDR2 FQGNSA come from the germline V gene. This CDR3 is CASSLAGGASDTQYF. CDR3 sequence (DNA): TGTGCCAGCAGCTTAGCGGGAGGGGCTTCGGATACGCAGTATTTT.

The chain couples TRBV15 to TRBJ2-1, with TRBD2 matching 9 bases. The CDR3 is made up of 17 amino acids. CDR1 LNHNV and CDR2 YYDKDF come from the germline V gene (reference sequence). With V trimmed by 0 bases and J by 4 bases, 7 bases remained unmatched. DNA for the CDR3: TGTGCCACCAGCAGAGATACCGGGACTAGCAGGTACAATGAGCAGTTCTTC. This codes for CATSRDTGTSRYNEQFF.

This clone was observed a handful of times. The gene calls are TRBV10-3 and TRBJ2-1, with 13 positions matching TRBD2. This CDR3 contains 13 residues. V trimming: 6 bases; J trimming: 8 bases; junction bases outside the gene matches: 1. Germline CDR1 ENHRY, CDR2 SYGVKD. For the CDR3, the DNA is TGTGCCATCAGACTAGCGGGAGGGGATGAGCAGTTCTTC. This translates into CAIRLAGGDEQFF.

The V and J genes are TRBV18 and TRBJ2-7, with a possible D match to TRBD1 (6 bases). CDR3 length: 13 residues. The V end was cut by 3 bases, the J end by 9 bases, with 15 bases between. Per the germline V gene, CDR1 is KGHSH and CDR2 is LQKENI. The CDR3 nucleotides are TGTGCCAGCTCACCTTCCGCGAGGACAGTGCAGTACTTC. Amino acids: CASSPSARTVQYF.

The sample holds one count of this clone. The CDR3 coding sequence is TGCGCCAGCAGCCAAAACTCAACCGGGACTAGCGGGAGAGGCTGCGAGCAGTACGTC. Amino acid sequence: CASSQNSTGTSGRGCEQYV. The chain couples TRBV4-3 to TRBJ2-7; 14 nucleotides match TRBD2. Germline CDR1 and CDR2: LGHNA and YSLEER. V was clipped by 2 bases and J by 6 bases; unmatched bases: 15. CDR3 size: 19 residues.

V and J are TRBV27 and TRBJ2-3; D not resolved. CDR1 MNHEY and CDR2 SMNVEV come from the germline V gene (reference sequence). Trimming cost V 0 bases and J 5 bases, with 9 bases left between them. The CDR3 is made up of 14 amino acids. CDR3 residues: CASSLSHHRDTQYF. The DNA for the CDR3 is TGTGCCAGCAGTTTATCACACCACCGAGATACGCAGTATTTT.

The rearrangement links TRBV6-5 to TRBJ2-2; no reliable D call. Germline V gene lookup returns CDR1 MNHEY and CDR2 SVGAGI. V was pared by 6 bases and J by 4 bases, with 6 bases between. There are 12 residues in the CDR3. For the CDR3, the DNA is TGTGCCAGCAGAACTGCCACCGGGGAGCTGTTTTTT. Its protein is CASRTATGELFF.

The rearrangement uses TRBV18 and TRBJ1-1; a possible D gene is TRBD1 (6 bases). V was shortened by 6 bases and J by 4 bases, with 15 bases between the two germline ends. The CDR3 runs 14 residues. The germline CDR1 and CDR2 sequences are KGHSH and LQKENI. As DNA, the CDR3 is TGTGCCAGCTCTTACAGGGCTACAGGCACTGAAGCTTTCTTT. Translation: CASSYRATGTEAFF.

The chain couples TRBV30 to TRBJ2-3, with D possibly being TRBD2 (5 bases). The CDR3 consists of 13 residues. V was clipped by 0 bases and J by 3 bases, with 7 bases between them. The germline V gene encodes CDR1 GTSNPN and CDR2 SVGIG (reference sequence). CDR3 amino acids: CAWSVRGTDTQYF. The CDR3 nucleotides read TGTGCCTGGAGTGTACGGGGAACAGATACGCAGTATTTT.

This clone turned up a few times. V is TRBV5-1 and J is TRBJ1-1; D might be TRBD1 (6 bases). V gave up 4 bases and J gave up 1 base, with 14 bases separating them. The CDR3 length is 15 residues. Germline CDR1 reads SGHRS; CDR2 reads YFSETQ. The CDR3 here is CASSPSGQPNTEAFF. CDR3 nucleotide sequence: TGCGCCAGCAGCCCGTCTGGACAGCCGAACACTGAAGCTTTCTTT.

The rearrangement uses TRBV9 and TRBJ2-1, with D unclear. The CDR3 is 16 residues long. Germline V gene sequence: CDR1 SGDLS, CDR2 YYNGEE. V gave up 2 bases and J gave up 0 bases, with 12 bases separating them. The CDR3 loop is CASSVSGGPSYNEQFF. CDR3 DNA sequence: TGTGCCAGCAGCGTTTCCGGCGGCCCCTCCTACAATGAGCAGTTCTTC.

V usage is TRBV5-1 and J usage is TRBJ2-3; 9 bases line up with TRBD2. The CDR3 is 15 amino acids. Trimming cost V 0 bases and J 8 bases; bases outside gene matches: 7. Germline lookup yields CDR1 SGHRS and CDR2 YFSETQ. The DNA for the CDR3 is TGCGCCAGCAGCTTGGAGGTAGGGACTAGCTCTACGCAGTATTTT. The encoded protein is CASSLEVGTSSTQYF.

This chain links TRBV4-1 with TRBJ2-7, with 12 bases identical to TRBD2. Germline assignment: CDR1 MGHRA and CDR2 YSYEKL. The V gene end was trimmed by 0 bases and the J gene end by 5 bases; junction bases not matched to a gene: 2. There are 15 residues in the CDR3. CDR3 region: CASSQDTSGRNEQYF. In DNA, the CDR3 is TGCGCCAGCAGCCAAGATACTAGCGGGAGGAACGAGCAGTACTTC.

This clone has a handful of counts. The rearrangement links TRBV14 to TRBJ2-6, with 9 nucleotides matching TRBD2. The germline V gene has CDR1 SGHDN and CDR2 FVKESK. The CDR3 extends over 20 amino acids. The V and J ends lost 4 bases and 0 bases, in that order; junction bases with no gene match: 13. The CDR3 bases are TGTGCCAGCAGCCCCCTTCGAGCGGGAGGACAGAGCTCTGGGGCCAACGTCCTGACTTTC. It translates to CASSPLRAGGQSSGANVLTF.

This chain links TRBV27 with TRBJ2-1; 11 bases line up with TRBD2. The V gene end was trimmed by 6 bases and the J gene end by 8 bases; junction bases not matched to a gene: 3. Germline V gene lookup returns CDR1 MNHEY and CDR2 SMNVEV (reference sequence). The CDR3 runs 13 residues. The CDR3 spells CASRGTSGDEQFF. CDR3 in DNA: TGTGCCAGCAGGGGGACTAGCGGAGATGAGCAGTTCTTC.